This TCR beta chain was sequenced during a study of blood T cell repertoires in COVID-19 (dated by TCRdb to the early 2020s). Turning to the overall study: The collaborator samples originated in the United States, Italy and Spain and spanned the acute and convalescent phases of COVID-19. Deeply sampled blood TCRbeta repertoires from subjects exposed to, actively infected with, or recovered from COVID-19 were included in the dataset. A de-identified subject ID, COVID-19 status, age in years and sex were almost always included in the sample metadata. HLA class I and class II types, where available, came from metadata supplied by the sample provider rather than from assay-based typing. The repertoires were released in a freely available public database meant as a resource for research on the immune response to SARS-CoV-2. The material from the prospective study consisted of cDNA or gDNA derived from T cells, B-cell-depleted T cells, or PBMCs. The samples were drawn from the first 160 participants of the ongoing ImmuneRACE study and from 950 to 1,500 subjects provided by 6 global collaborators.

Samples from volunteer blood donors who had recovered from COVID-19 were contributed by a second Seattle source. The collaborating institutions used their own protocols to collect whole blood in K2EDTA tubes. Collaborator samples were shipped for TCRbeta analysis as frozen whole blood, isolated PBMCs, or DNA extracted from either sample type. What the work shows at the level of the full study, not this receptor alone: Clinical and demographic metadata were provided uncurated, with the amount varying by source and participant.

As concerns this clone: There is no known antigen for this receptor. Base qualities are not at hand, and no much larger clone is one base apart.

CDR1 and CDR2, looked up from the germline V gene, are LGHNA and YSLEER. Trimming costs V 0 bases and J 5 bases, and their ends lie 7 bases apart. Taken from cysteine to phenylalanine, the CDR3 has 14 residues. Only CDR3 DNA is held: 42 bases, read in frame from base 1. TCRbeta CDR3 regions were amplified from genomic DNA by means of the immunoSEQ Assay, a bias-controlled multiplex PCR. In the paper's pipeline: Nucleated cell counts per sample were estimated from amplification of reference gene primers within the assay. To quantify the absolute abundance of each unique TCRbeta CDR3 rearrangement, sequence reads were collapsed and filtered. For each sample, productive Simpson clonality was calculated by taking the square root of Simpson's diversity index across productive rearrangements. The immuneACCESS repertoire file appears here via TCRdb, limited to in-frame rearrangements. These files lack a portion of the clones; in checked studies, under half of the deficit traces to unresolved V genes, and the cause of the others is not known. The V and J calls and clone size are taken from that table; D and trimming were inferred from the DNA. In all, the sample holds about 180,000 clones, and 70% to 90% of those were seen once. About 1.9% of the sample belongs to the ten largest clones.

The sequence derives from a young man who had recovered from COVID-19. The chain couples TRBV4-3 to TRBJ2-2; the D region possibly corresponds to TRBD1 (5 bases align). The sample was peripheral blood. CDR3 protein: CASSQEQETGELFF. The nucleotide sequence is TGCGCCAGCAGCCAAGAACAGGAGACCGGGGAGCTGTTTTTT.